The 22 T cell receptor beta chains presented below share a single source sample, sequenced in a study of cytomegalovirus exposure and HLA in healthy donors. Vbeta (60) and Jbeta (13) primers were used in the PCR. The protocol was immunoSEQ multiplex PCR, while the TCRdb copy is restricted to in-frame clones and leaves out a portion. In the table there are approximately 250,000 clones, around 83% of which are singletons. Sample: PBMCs. Receptors were obtained from a girl aged 2-10 years in good health and CMV-seronegative.

The rearrangement links TRBV19 to TRBJ1-2, with D uncertain. With 5 bases removed from V and 1 base from J, the gap between germline ends came to 11 bases. The CDR3 sequence is 14 residues long. Germline V gene sequence: CDR1 LNHDA, CDR2 SQIVND (reference sequence). The CDR3 spells CASSERELNYGYTF. CDR3 sequence (DNA): TGTGCCAGTAGTGAGAGGGAACTTAACTATGGCTACACCTTC.

The chain has TRBV6-6 and TRBJ2-1; D might be TRBD2 (6 bases). This CDR3 has 15 residues. Germline loops: CDR1 MNHNY, CDR2 SVGAGI (reference sequence). V was clipped by 5 bases and J by 7 bases, with 18 bases between them. The CDR3 DNA sequence: TGTGCCAGCAGTGCGACTAGGGGCCCGGCGAATGAGCAGTTCTTC. The encoded protein is CASSATRGPANEQFF.

The table lists this clone with a few counts. This chain links TRBV5-1 with TRBJ1-5, with D possibly TRBD1 on 5 matching bases. The ends were cut back, 0 bases at V and 9 bases at J, with 22 bases in the middle. In germline, CDR1 is SGHRS, CDR2 YFSETQ. The CDR3 has 17 amino acids. CDR3: CASSLEQEPKKGWPQHF. The CDR3 DNA reads as TGCGCCAGCAGCTTGGAACAGGAGCCTAAAAAAGGTTGGCCCCAGCATTTT.

The rearrangement links TRBV25-1 to TRBJ1-1, with a possible D match to TRBD1 (5 bases). Deletions cut 8 bases from V and 1 base from J, with 11 bases between. CDR3 length equals 13 residues. The germline V gene has CDR1 MGHDK and CDR2 SYGVNS. DNA for the CDR3: TGTGCCAGCCGGGGGGGATGGAACACTGAAGCTTTCTTT. Amino acid sequence: CASRGGWNTEAFF.

V is TRBV6-1 and J is TRBJ2-7, with D tentatively TRBD2 (6 bases). Trimming pared 9 bases from V and 1 base from J, leaving 13 bases between. Germline-derived CDR1 and CDR2 are MNHNS and SASEGT. CDR3 length: 13 amino acids. CDR3 residues: CASIEEGSYEQYF. The DNA of the CDR3 is TGTGCCAGTATTGAGGAGGGGTCCTACGAGCAGTACTTC.

The chain recombines TRBV5-1 with TRBJ1-1; D is unclear. This CDR3 contains 14 residues. Trimming shortened V by 2 bases and J by 2 bases, and 10 bases separated the two germline ends. CDR1 and CDR2 (germline): SGHRS, YFSETQ. In DNA, the CDR3 is TGCGCCAGCAGCTTTAGCCATGGAAACACTGAAGCTTTCTTT. Translated: CASSFSHGNTEAFF.

This chain connects TRBV10-3 to TRBJ2-1; D may be TRBD1 (5 bases). The CDR3 extends over 14 amino acids. The V and J ends lost 0 bases and 4 bases respectively, with 7 bases between them. Germline assignment: CDR1 ENHRY and CDR2 SYGVKD. The chain's CDR3 is CAISESGQYNEQFF. The CDR3 coding sequence is TGTGCCATCAGTGAGTCGGGGCAGTACAATGAGCAGTTCTTC.

V gene TRBV7-8 combines with J gene TRBJ2-5; tentative D call: TRBD1 (5 bases). The DNA end is more similar to TRBJ2-7, so the J call may be wrong. Germline-derived CDR1 and CDR2 are SGHVS and FQNEAQ. The CDR3 is 15 amino acids. The CDR3 is CASSFGRASSYEQYF. The CDR3 DNA reads TGTGCCAGCAGCTTTGGCAGGGCGAGCTCCTACGAGCAGTACTTC.

As DNA, the CDR3 is TGTGCCTGGAGTGTGTCGCGCTACGAGCAGTACTTC. It yields the protein CAWSVSRYEQYF. V and J are TRBV30 and TRBJ2-5; D is uncertain. Gene TRBJ2-7 matches the end of the DNA better, so the J call may be wrong. This CDR3 has 12 residues. The germline CDR1 and CDR2 sequences are GTSNPN and SVGIG (reference sequence).

The V call is TRBV6-1, the J call TRBJ1-2, with D possibly being TRBD1 (5 bases). The V end was cut by 1 base, the J end by 0 bases, with 9 bases between. Germline CDR1 reads MNHNS; CDR2 reads SASEGT. This CDR3 region has 15 residues. CDR3 nucleotide sequence: TGTGCCAGCAGTGAAGAGGACAAAGCTAACTATGGCTACACCTTC. Translation: CASSEEDKANYGYTF.

The chain combines TRBV4-1 with TRBJ2-5; D is uncertain. CDR1 and CDR2 (germline): MGHRA, YSYEKL. V gave up 4 bases and J gave up 5 bases, with 11 bases separating them. CDR3 size: 13 residues. The CDR3 coding sequence is TGCGCCAGCAGCCCCCGAGTACGGGAGACCCAGTACTTC. Translated: CASSPRVRETQYF.

The chain combines TRBV6-5 with TRBJ1-1; D gene uncertain. Germline V gene data show CDR1 as MNHEY and CDR2 as SVGAGI. The length of the CDR3 is 14 residues. The V gene lost 4 bases and the J gene lost 2 bases, with 11 bases spanning the gap. The CDR3: CASSFGSPNTEAFF. The CDR3 bases are TGTGCCAGCAGTTTTGGCAGTCCAAACACTGAAGCTTTCTTT.

This sequence joins TRBV4-1 and TRBJ2-7; no clear D gene. CDR1 MGHRA and CDR2 YSYEKL come from the germline V gene. The length of the CDR3 is 13 residues. V gave up 5 bases and J gave up 4 bases, with 12 bases separating them. DNA for the CDR3: TGCGCCAGCAGCACACAAATAAATTACGAGCAGTACTTC. This sequence encodes CASSTQINYEQYF.

V is TRBV21-1 and J is TRBJ2-5; the D segment call TRBD2 is taken from the table without a DNA check. TRBV21-1 is shown as a pseudogene. The CDR3 has 18 residues. This CDR3 reads CASSRPGTSGRGQETQYF. The DNA of the CDR3 is TGTGCCAGCAGCAGACCCGGGACTAGCGGGAGGGGCCAAGAGACCCAGTACTTC.

This clone has only one observation. The chain couples TRBV5-6 to TRBJ2-5, with TRBD2 matching 13 bases. The CDR3 is 18 amino acids. The V segment lost 5 bases and the J segment 1 base; nucleotides outside the gene matches: 11. The germline V gene has CDR1 SGHDT and CDR2 YYEEEE. The chain's CDR3 is CASRRRLAGGLSQETQYF. In DNA form, the CDR3 reads TGTGCCAGCAGACGGAGACTAGCGGGAGGCCTATCCCAAGAGACCCAGTACTTC.

This sequence joins TRBV9 and TRBJ1-1; TRBD1 agrees at 7 bases. CDR3 size: 15 residues. The germline V gene encodes CDR1 SGDLS and CDR2 YYNGEE. V trimming: 4 bases; J trimming: 1 base; junction bases outside the gene matches: 7. The CDR3 region is CASSLSDRANTEAFF. In DNA, the CDR3 is TGTGCCAGCAGCCTCAGCGACAGGGCGAACACTGAAGCTTTCTTT. Variable domain in full (rest from reference TRBV9 and TRBJ1-1): DSGVTQTPKHLITATGQRVTLRCSPRSGDLSVYWYQQSLDQGLQFLIQYYNGEERAKGNILERFSAQQFPDLHSELNLSSLELGDSALYFCASSLSDRANTEAFFGQGTRLTVV.

The V and J genes are TRBV30 and TRBJ2-1; TRBD2 might be the D (6 bases). Trimming left V 4 bases short and J 4 bases short, with 11 bases between. The CDR3 covers 13 residues. Germline V lookup: CDR1 GTSNPN, CDR2 SVGIG (reference sequence). For the CDR3, the DNA is TGTGCCTGGAATAGCGGATTTTACAATGAGCAGTTCTTC. Residues: CAWNSGFYNEQFF.

J is TRBJ1-6 and V is TRBV7-9; D is possibly TRBD1 (5 bases). Per the germline V gene, CDR1 is SEHNR and CDR2 is FQNEAQ (reference sequence). CDR3 length: 12 residues. The ends were cut back, 7 bases at V and 10 bases at J, with 11 bases in the middle. The CDR3 nucleotides read TGTGCCAGCACAGGGTACAGATCACCCCTCCACTTT. This encodes CASTGYRSPLHF.

In DNA form, the CDR3 reads TGTGCCAGCAGCCCCGGGAATACAGATACGCAGTATTTT. It specifies CASSPGNTDTQYF. This chain connects TRBV9 to TRBJ2-3; D is perhaps TRBD2 (5 bases). Deletions cut 4 bases from V and 3 bases from J, with 9 bases between. The germline CDR1 and CDR2 sequences are SGDLS and YYNGEE. The CDR3 is 13 residues long. The variable domain in full, with the rest retrieved from reference TRBV9 and TRBJ2-3, is DSGVTQTPKHLITATGQRVTLRCSPRSGDLSVYWYQQSLDQGLQFLIQYYNGEERAKGNILERFSAQQFPDLHSELNLSSLELGDSALYFCASSPGNTDTQYFGPGTRLTVL.

The genes are TRBV6-1 and TRBJ2-5; the match to TRBD1 covers 11 bases. With the DNA end fitting TRBJ2-7 better, the J assignment may be wrong. The length of the CDR3 is 17 residues. CDR1 MNHNS and CDR2 SASEGT come from the germline V gene. CDR3 sequence reads: CASSERTGGWNNYEQYF. The CDR3 bases are TGTGCCAGCAGTGAAAGGACAGGGGGCTGGAATAACTACGAGCAGTACTTC.

This sequence joins TRBV13 and TRBJ2-6; D perhaps matches TRBD2 (5 bases). Trimming shortened V by 4 bases and J by 0 bases, and 10 bases separated the two germline ends. Germline values: CDR1 PRHDT, CDR2 FYEKMQ (reference sequence). This CDR3 contains 16 residues. CDR3 nucleotide sequence: TGTGCCAGCAGCTCGACCGGGGTCTCTGGGGCCAACGTCCTGACTTTC. This sequence encodes CASSSTGVSGANVLTF.

Points on this clone: This sample also contains other DNA sequences that code for the same CDR3. V and J are TRBV7-3 and TRBJ2-2; no clear D. The CDR3 sequence is 13 residues long. V lost 2 bases and J 5 bases, leaving 6 bases between the germline ends. In germline, CDR1 is SGHTA, CDR2 FQGTGA. As DNA, the CDR3 is TGTGCCAGCAGCTTAGGCGGTACCGGGGAGCTGTTTTTT. Amino acids: CASSLGGTGELFF.